Following are 3 T cell receptor beta chains from one sample sequenced in a study of T cells in women clearing cervical HPV infection. TCRdb's table, derived via immunoSEQ multiplex PCR, lists solely in-frame clones and lacks some. This repertoire includes more than 30,000 clones. Material: blood buffy coat. The receptors originated from a woman aged 18 to 75 with a cervical HPV16 infection that either progressed to CIN3+ or cleared (not recorded which).

Points on this clone: The read ends 3 residues early relative to the CDR3; the germline J gene fills the gap. The chain joins TRBV20-1 to TRBJ2-2, with D maybe TRBD1 (5 bases). Germline V CDR1 and CDR2: DFQATT, SNEGSKA (reference sequence). The ends were cut back, 1 base at V and 4 bases at J, with 16 bases in the middle. The CDR3 has 16 amino acids. The CDR3 reads CSARVPDSYPTGELFF. Incomplete CDR3 DNA: TGCAGTGCTAGAGTCCCCGACAGCTACCCCACCGGGGAG.

Concerning this clone itself: Read coverage stops 3 residues before the CDR3 terminus; the germline J gene supplies the remainder. The chain links TRBV10-3 to TRBJ1-2; D perhaps matches TRBD1 (5 bases). The CDR3 consists of 13 residues. Germline V gives CDR1 ENHRY, CDR2 SYGVKD. The part of the CDR3 DNA that was read is TGTGCCATCAGTGATGGGGCCCGAGGCGGC. It translates to CAISDGARGG. The full CDR3 sequence reads CAISDGARGGYTF.

This clone is classed as medium-sized by frequency. The read finishes 3 residues shy of the CDR3 end, and the germline J gene is used to complete it. The chain couples TRBV10-1 to TRBJ2-1; 7 positions agree with TRBD2. The CDR3 totals 16 residues. The J segment lost 6 bases and the V segment lost 0 bases, leaving 8 bases of the junction unmatched. Germline V gives CDR1 WNHNN, CDR2 SYGVQD (reference sequence). Here the CDR3 reads CASSESCGSTLNEQFF. The DNA read from the CDR3 is TGCGCCAGCAGTGAGTCTTGCGGGAGTACACTCAATGAG.